The clone carrying this T cell receptor (beta chain) was counted ten times or more. Molecular barcoding with unique molecular identifiers was used for the TCRbeta library. Using its own MiXCR run on the PCR reads, TCRdb lists one record per CDR3 protein. The table lists just over 350,000 distinct CDR3 sequences, about an eighth of them singletons, with 3.5% to 4.5% in the top ten. CDR3 length equals 16 residues. Trimming took 4 bases from V and 1 from J, leaving 16 bases between them. Per germline, CDR1 MNHEY and CDR2 SVGEGT. The sample comes from a study of T-cell reconstitution after alpha-beta-depleted transplantation in children.

The rearrangement uses TRBV6-2 or TRBV6-3 and TRBJ1-1, with TRBD1 as a possible D gene (5 bases). This specimen consisted of PBMCs, obtained from the stem cell graft. The TCR sequence derives from a human donor who donated a stem cell graft to a child with Fanconi anemia. Written as DNA, the CDR3 is TGTGCCAGCAGTTGGGACCGTTCCAGGGCGAACACTGAAGCTTTCTTT. Its translation: CASSWDRSRANTEAFF.